This is a list of T cell receptor beta chains from one sample in a study of T-cell reconstitution after alpha-beta-depleted transplantation in children. Each CDR3 protein is one row after TCRdb ran MiXCR on the PCR reads. Here the sample spans over 150,000 distinct CDR3 sequences, approximately 7% being singletons. Here the sequenced sample was PBMCs from the stem cell graft donor, taken from the stem cell graft. The origin of the receptors is a human donor who donated a stem cell graft to a child with Wiskott-Aldrich syndrome. The CDR3 runs from the conserved cysteine through the conserved F or W. D genes are given only for firm matches. Clone sizes are given selectively: once, few, many, or a class where the clone is expanded.

size: many
D: -
J: TRBJ2-5
V: TRBV20-1
DNA: TGCAGTGCTCAACTAGGGGGGGAGACCCAGTACTTC
CDR3: CSAQLGGETQYF

size: few
D: -
J: TRBJ2-5
V: TRBV29-1
DNA: TGCAGCGTTGAACTTCAGGACCTACAAGAGACCCAGTACTTC
CDR3: CSVELQDLQETQYF

size: many
D: -
J: TRBJ1-5
V: TRBV5-1
DNA: TGCGCCAGCAGCTTGTCCGGGGGGATCAATCAGCCCCAGCATTTT
CDR3: CASSLSGGINQPQHF

size: many
D: -
J: TRBJ1-5
V: TRBV12-3/TRBV12-4
DNA: TGTGCCAGCGAGGCCAGGGGTTCAAATCAGCCCCAGCATTTT
CDR3: CASEARGSNQPQHF

size: many
D: TRBD1
J: TRBJ2-1
V: TRBV20-1
DNA: TGCAGTGCTATCCGGGACAGTGGGAATGAGCAGTTCTTC
CDR3: CSAIRDSGNEQFF

size: -
D: -
J: TRBJ2-1
V: TRBV25-1
DNA: TGTGCCAGCAGTGGGACGGGACCATCACCCCCATGTTTC
CDR3: CASSGTGPSPPCF

size: many
D: -
J: TRBJ1-1
V: TRBV7-9
DNA: TGTGCCAGCAGATCGGCGGCCCCCAACACTGAAGCTTTCTTT
CDR3: CASRSAAPNTEAFF

size: many
D: -
J: TRBJ2-1
V: TRBV28
DNA: TGTGCCAGCAGTTTTACCGGGAATGAGCAGTTCTTC
CDR3: CASSFTGNEQFF

size: -
D: -
J: TRBJ1-3
V: TRBV13
DNA: TGTGCCAGCAGCTTATACCCCGGGGGGGGGCTCTCTGGAAACACCATATATTTT
CDR3: CASSLYPGGGLSGNTIYF

size: many
D: -
J: TRBJ2-3
V: TRBV5-1
DNA: TGCGCCAGCAGCTTGGGAACTGAGGCAGATACGCAGTATTTT
CDR3: CASSLGTEADTQYF

size: many
D: TRBD2
J: TRBJ2-1
V: TRBV5-1
DNA: TGCGCCAGCAGCTTCGGACTAGCGGGGAGCCTTTACAATGAGCAGTTCTTC
CDR3: CASSFGLAGSLYNEQFF

size: many
D: TRBD1
J: TRBJ2-5
V: TRBV29-1
DNA: TGCAGCGTCGCCCCCACGAAGGGACAGCCCCAAGAGACCCAGTACTTC
CDR3: CSVAPTKGQPQETQYF

size: -
D: TRBD2
J: TRBJ2-1
V: TRBV19
DNA: TGTGCCAGTAAGGGTAGGCGGGAGGGCAAGGAGGAAACCAGGCGGTACAATGAGCAGTTCTTC
CDR3: CASKGRREGKEETRRYNEQFF

size: many
D: TRBD1
J: TRBJ1-6
V: TRBV10-3
DNA: TGTGCCATCAAGGCGGACAGGGATAATTCACCCCTCCACTTT
CDR3: CAIKADRDNSPLHF

size: many
D: -
J: TRBJ1-1
V: TRBV10-3
DNA: TGTGCCATCAGTGACTTGGACGGGAACACTGAAGCTTTCTTT
CDR3: CAISDLDGNTEAFF

size: many
D: -
J: TRBJ2-7
V: TRBV15
DNA: TGTGCCACCAGCAGGTGGTTGGGGACAACCTACGAGCAGTACTTC
CDR3: CATSRWLGTTYEQYF

size: many
D: TRBD1
J: TRBJ2-5
V: TRBV5-1
DNA: TGCGCCAGCAGCGTGACAGGGAAGGGGACCCAGTACTTC
CDR3: CASSVTGKGTQYF

size: many
D: TRBD1
J: TRBJ2-6
V: TRBV20-1
DNA: TGCAGTGCTAGAGGGGACAGGGGAAGCTCTGGGGCCAACGTCCTGACTTTC
CDR3: CSARGDRGSSGANVLTF

size: many
D: TRBD1
J: TRBJ2-1
V: TRBV6-5
DNA: TGTGCCAGCAGTTTGACAGGGGGCATAACGGATGAGCAGTTCTTC
CDR3: CASSLTGGITDEQFF

size: many
D: -
J: TRBJ2-2
V: TRBV10-3
DNA: TGTGCCATCAGTGGGACCACCGGGGAGCTGTTTTTT
CDR3: CAISGTTGELFF

size: many
D: -
J: TRBJ2-1
V: TRBV5-1
DNA: TGCGCCAGCGGTCCTGTGGGGAATGAGCAGTTCTTC
CDR3: CASGPVGNEQFF

size: few
D: TRBD2
J: TRBJ2-1
V: TRBV20-1
DNA: TGCAGTGCTAGAACGGCGGGAGCTGCTCGGCAATACAATGAGCAGTTCTTC
CDR3: CSARTAGAARQYNEQFF

size: few
D: -
J: TRBJ1-5
V: TRBV10-3
DNA: TGTGCCATCAGCCGTACGGGCGCGGGACATCAGCCCCAGCATTTT
CDR3: CAISRTGAGHQPQHF

size: -
D: -
J: TRBJ2-3
V: TRBV7-2
DNA: TGTGCCAGCAGCTTAGGGAATCCCTTCACAGATACGCAGTATTTT
CDR3: CASSLGNPFTDTQYF

size: many
D: TRBD1
J: TRBJ1-5
V: TRBV9
DNA: TGTGCCAGCAGCGCGACAGGGGGAAACAATCAGCCCCAGCATTTT
CDR3: CASSATGGNNQPQHF

size: many
D: TRBD1
J: TRBJ1-5
V: TRBV12-3/TRBV12-4
DNA: TGTGCCAGCAGTCCGGGACAGGGGGTTTCGCCCCAGCATTTT
CDR3: CASSPGQGVSPQHF

size: many
D: -
J: TRBJ2-7
V: TRBV10-3
DNA: TGTGCCATCACCGCAGGAACATACTACGAGCAGTACTTC
CDR3: CAITAGTYYEQYF

size: many
D: -
J: TRBJ2-7
V: TRBV29-1
DNA: TGCAGCGTTGAAGTGGTTACCTCCTACGAGCAGTACTTC
CDR3: CSVEVVTSYEQYF

size: many
D: TRBD1
J: TRBJ1-2
V: TRBV7-9
DNA: TGTGCCAGCAGCTTAACTACGACAGGGGTTGGCTATGGCTACACCTTC
CDR3: CASSLTTTGVGYGYTF

size: many
D: -
J: TRBJ2-7
V: TRBV10-3
DNA: TGTGCCACCGGGATCGAGAGCTCCTACGAGCAGTACTTC
CDR3: CATGIESSYEQYF

size: -
D: TRBD1
J: TRBJ1-5
V: TRBV5-3
DNA: TGTGCCGGGATGGGACAGGTTCCGAGTTTTAGCAATCAGCCCCAGCATTTT
CDR3: CAGMGQVPSFSNQPQHF

size: many
D: -
J: TRBJ2-6
V: TRBV18
DNA: TGTGCCAGCTCACTTTCACAGCCAAAAGCGCCTGGGGCCAACGTCCTGACTTTC
CDR3: CASSLSQPKAPGANVLTF

size: many
D: -
J: TRBJ1-2
V: TRBV29-1
DNA: TGCAGCGTTCCAGGAACTTTATCTAACTATGGCTACACCTTC
CDR3: CSVPGTLSNYGYTF

size: many
D: -
J: TRBJ2-2
V: TRBV5-1
DNA: TGCGCCAGCAGCCAAGGAGGCACCGGGGAGCTGTTTTTT
CDR3: CASSQGGTGELFF

size: few
D: TRBD1
J: TRBJ2-3
V: TRBV15
DNA: TGTGCCACCAGCAGGAAAACAGGGGGCGCATCCTTAGCGCAGTATTTT
CDR3: CATSRKTGGASLAQYF

size: many
D: TRBD1
J: TRBJ1-1
V: TRBV12-3/TRBV12-4
DNA: TGTGCCAGCAGTGCCGGACAGGTCAACACTGAAGCTTTCTTT
CDR3: CASSAGQVNTEAFF

size: many
D: -
J: TRBJ1-2
V: TRBV11-2
DNA: TGTGCCAGCAGCCCCGGTCTCGCTAACTATGGCTACACCTTC
CDR3: CASSPGLANYGYTF

size: many
D: TRBD1
J: TRBJ2-7
V: TRBV27
DNA: TGTGCCAGCTGGGGAGCCGGGACAGAATTCTACGAGCAGTACTTC
CDR3: CASWGAGTEFYEQYF

size: many
D: -
J: TRBJ2-1
V: TRBV11-2
DNA: TGTGCCAGCAGCTTACTGGACCGCTCCTACAATGAGCAGTTCTTC
CDR3: CASSLLDRSYNEQFF

size: -
D: TRBD1
J: TRBJ1-1
V: TRBV7-2
DNA: TGTGCCAGCAGCTTGAGGACAGGGGTCGGAGCTTTCTTT
CDR3: CASSLRTGVGAFF

size: many
D: TRBD2
J: TRBJ2-1
V: TRBV5-1
DNA: TGCGCCAGCAGCCGACTAGCGGGAAAAGATGAGCAGTTCTTC
CDR3: CASSRLAGKDEQFF

size: -
D: TRBD1
J: TRBJ1-1
V: TRBV18
DNA: TGTGCCAGCTCACTTGCGGGACAGGGACTTACTTTCTTT
CDR3: CASSLAGQGLTFF

size: -
D: TRBD2
J: TRBJ2-3
V: TRBV5-4
DNA: TGTGCCAGCAGCTTGGGGACTAGCGGGCAACTCACAGATACGCAGTATTTT
CDR3: CASSLGTSGQLTDTQYF

size: few
D: -
J: TRBJ1-1
V: TRBV7-6
DNA: TGTGCCAGCAGCTTGGGATTGGGGAGAGCCACTGAAGCTTTCTTT
CDR3: CASSLGLGRATEAFF

size: -
D: -
J: TRBJ2-7
V: TRBV7-8
DNA: TGTGCCAGCAGCCCCCGTCGAGGCCTTGCCTACGAGCAGTACTTC
CDR3: CASSPRRGLAYEQYF

size: few
D: -
J: TRBJ2-3
V: TRBV18
DNA: TGTGCCAGCTCACCACGCCAAGCGGGCACAGATACGCAGTATTTT
CDR3: CASSPRQAGTDTQYF

size: many
D: -
J: TRBJ1-6
V: TRBV4-1
DNA: TGCGCCAGCAGCCAAGATCGAGAGGGGGTTATCGCCTATAATTCACCCCTCCACTTT
CDR3: CASSQDREGVIAYNSPLHF

size: many
D: -
J: TRBJ1-2
V: TRBV7-9
DNA: TGTGCCAGCAGCTCCGGGGTCGGGGGATACTATGGCTACACCTTC
CDR3: CASSSGVGGYYGYTF

size: few
D: TRBD2
J: TRBJ2-1
V: TRBV7-9
DNA: TGTGCCAGCAGCCGGGACTACCTCACCAATGAGCAGTTCTTC
CDR3: CASSRDYLTNEQFF

size: few
D: -
J: TRBJ2-1
V: TRBV7-8
DNA: TGTGCCCGCGGCGGGGACTCCTACAATGAGCAGTTCTTC
CDR3: CARGGDSYNEQFF

size: many
D: -
J: TRBJ1-1
V: TRBV6-1
DNA: TGTGCCAGCAGTGAAGGGGGAATACGCACTGAAGCTTTCTTT
CDR3: CASSEGGIRTEAFF